This TCR beta chain was captured by sequencing in a study of blood T cell repertoires in COVID-19. About the research overall: T cells, B-cell-depleted T cells, or PBMCs provided the cDNA or gDNA that served as material.

The data were produced by immunoSEQ multiplex PCR, yet TCRdb's version contains in-frame clones alone and is incomplete. The table has just over 85,000 clones, roughly nine tenths seen once. There are 15 residues in the CDR3. Germline V gives CDR1 SNHLY, CDR2 FYNNEI. With V trimmed by 0 bases and J by 9 bases, 8 bases remained unmatched. The chain carries TRBV2 and TRBJ2-1; 7 positions agree with TRBD1. The TCR comes from a man aged 50 to 59 with acute or convalescent COVID-19. Material: peripheral blood. CDR3 amino acids: CASSEARGLSAEQFF. CDR3 bases: TGTGCCAGCAGTGAAGCGAGGGGGCTGTCGGCTGAGCAGTTCTTC.